Given below is one TCR beta chain in context. Antigen: not known. The data originate from a study of T cell repertoires in cytomegalovirus infection. For the study at large: An indication of both CMV infection and matching HLA type came from public TCR beta signatures. Study results and caveats: The ex vivo response showed dominance by HLA-C-restricted CMV-specific TCR beta clonotypes. Cumulative public TCR beta family frequency identified carriers of CMV plus the relevant HLA.

TCRdb reanalysed the reads using MiXCR and keeps one entry per CDR3 protein. The sample carries 200,000 to 300,000 distinct CDR3 sequences, approximately 8.3% recorded once. Trimming left V 2 bases short and J 6 bases short, with 12 bases between. The V gene's germline CDR1 is LGHNA and CDR2 YSLEER. This CDR3 is 14 amino acids long. This TCR derives from a human donor in good health (CMV status not recorded). Some clones in this sample may be carry-over from other donors' samples. The specimen sequenced was PBMCs. The genes are TRBV4-3 and TRBJ2-3, with no clear D. This CDR3 reads CASSQSTVGDTQYF. DNA for the CDR3: TGCGCCAGCAGCCAATCCACAGTGGGGGATACGCAGTATTTT.